A single sample is the source of the 8 T cell receptor beta chains below, sequenced in a study of T cell repertoires in cytomegalovirus infection. Using its own MiXCR run on the reads, TCRdb lists one record per CDR3 protein. The table includes 250,000 or so distinct CDR3 sequences, approximately 15% detected once. Input material: CD8+ T cells from PBMCs. All receptors derive from a human donor in good health (CMV status not recorded). Some clones in this sample may be carry-over from other donors' samples.

The V gene is TRBV2, the J gene TRBJ2-7; 7 positions match TRBD1. The CDR3 spans 14 residues. CDR1 and CDR2 (germline): SNHLY, FYNNEI. Trimming took 1 base from V and 2 from J; bases not matched to a gene: 2. The CDR3 region has the DNA TGTGCCAGCAGTGAAGAGGGGGCCCCCTACGAGCAGTACTTC. Amino acids: CASSEEGAPYEQYF.

The V gene is TRBV10-3, the J gene TRBJ1-6; D might be TRBD1 (5 bases). The CDR3 is made up of 15 amino acids. Trimming removed 2 bases at V and 14 bases at J, with 19 bases between. Germline CDR1 and CDR2: ENHRY and SYGVKD. The CDR3 coding sequence is TGTGCCATCAGTGAGGCGCGGGGCGCCGGGGTGGCCCTCCACTTT. It specifies CAISEARGAGVALHF.

The sample holds a few counts of this clonotype. The J gene is TRBJ2-7, the V gene TRBV4-2; D is perhaps TRBD1 or TRBD2 (5 bases each). With 6 bases removed from V and 5 bases from J, the gap between germline ends came to 14 bases. Germline CDR1 LGHNA, CDR2 YNFKEQ. This CDR3 has 13 residues. In DNA, the CDR3 is TGTGCCAGCAGAGGGGACCTCGGGGACGAGCAGTACTTC. Amino acids: CASRGDLGDEQYF.

This clonotype was detected only a few times. The rearrangement links TRBV7-6 to TRBJ2-7; D tentatively reads TRBD1 or TRBD2 (5 bases each). This CDR3 spans 15 amino acids. Trimming shortened V by 6 bases and J by 3 bases, and 18 bases separated the two germline ends. CDR1 is SGHVS, CDR2 FNYEAQ, per germline. CDR3 nucleotide sequence: TGTGCCAGCAGTCCTTCCCGGGGCAGGGTCTACGAGCAGTACTTC. Residues: CASSPSRGRVYEQYF.

The CDR3 nucleotides are TGTGCCACCAGTGACCCCACGGGCGGCGGACCCTATGGCTACACCTTC. Translation: CATSDPTGGGPYGYTF. The J gene is TRBJ1-2, the V gene TRBV24-1; D is uncertain. Germline V gene data show CDR1 as KGHDR and CDR2 as SFDVKD. The V end lost 4 bases, the J end lost 4 bases, and 18 bases lay between the germline ends. The CDR3 has 16 amino acids.

This clonotype was seen a few times. V usage is TRBV5-1 and J usage is TRBJ2-3, with D maybe TRBD1 (5 bases). This CDR3 spans 15 amino acids. Germline V gene data show CDR1 as SGHRS and CDR2 as YFSETQ. Trimming left V 2 bases short and J 0 bases short, with 10 bases between. The CDR3 protein is CASSLDSQSTDTQYF. CDR3 bases: TGCGCCAGCAGCTTAGACAGCCAGAGCACAGATACGCAGTATTTT.

In this sample, this clonotype turned up many times. The chain carries TRBV7-9 and TRBJ2-3; 13 bases are shared with TRBD2. CDR1 and CDR2 from the germline V gene are SEHNR and FQNEAQ (reference sequence). CDR3 length equals 18 residues. V lost 8 bases, J lost 2 bases, and 13 bases stayed unmatched. The DNA of the CDR3 is TGTGCCAGCCACCCACCATGGACTAGCGGGGGCATCACAGATACGCAGTATTTT. Its translation: CASHPPWTSGGITDTQYF.

This clonotype was counted many times. This chain connects TRBV7-6 to TRBJ2-7; D may correspond to TRBD1 or TRBD2 (5 bases each). The CDR3 spans 16 residues. From germline, CDR1 is SGHVS and CDR2 FNYEAQ. The V end lost 1 base, the J end lost 0 bases, and 13 bases lay between the germline ends. In DNA form, the CDR3 reads TGTGCCAGCAGCTTAGGAGGGGAAGGGAGCTCCTACGAGCAGTACTTC. Its protein is CASSLGGEGSSYEQYF.